This T cell receptor beta chain was sequenced for a study of blood T cell repertoires in COVID-19. Overall study context: COVID-19 samples, acute and convalescent, were from the United States, Italy and Spain. T cells, B-cell-depleted T cells, or PBMCs supplied cDNA or gDNA.

Original processing notes: Quantification of nucleated cells was approximated via reference gene primer amplification. TCRdb keeps only in-frame clones here, not all; method: immunoSEQ multiplex PCR. V, J and clone size derive from that table, while D and trimming were established from the DNA sequence. The sample consists of around 120,000 clones, about 90% of them appearing once. Germline V gives CDR1 SEHNR, CDR2 FQNEAQ (reference sequence). This CDR3 has 16 residues. V dropped 3 bases and J dropped 5; count of bases not matched to a gene: 7. Sequencing input: peripheral blood. The TCR sequence derives from a man between 65 and 85 years old who had recovered from COVID-19. The chain employs TRBV7-9 and TRBJ2-1; the match to TRBD2 covers 10 bases. The CDR3, as DNA: TGTGCCAGCAGCTTGCCAGCGGGGGGGAGTAACAATGAGCAGTTCTTC. Its translation is CASSLPAGGSNNEQFF.